Listed here are 20 T cell receptor beta chains from one sample, sequenced in a study of OX40 agonist ivuxolimab in advanced cancers. Using immunoSEQ multiplex PCR, the repertoire was profiled, and TCRdb retains in-frame clones only, with some absent. Of 65,000 to 80,000 clones listed, approximately 86% are singletons. Specimen: CD4+ or CD8+ T cells sorted from blood, collected in a trial of the OX40 agonist ivuxolimab. The receptors here all came from an adult with an advanced solid tumor such as melanoma, head and neck, liver or kidney cancer.

This clone was observed a handful of times. This chain joins TRBV5-4 and TRBJ2-1, with D perhaps matching TRBD1 or TRBD2 (5 bases each). The CDR3 contains 15 residues. The germline gives CDR1 SGHNT, CDR2 YYREEE (reference sequence). V lost 4 bases, J lost 0 bases, and 11 bases lay in between. CDR3 bases: TGTGCCAGCAGCCCGAACGGGGCCTCCTACAATGAGCAGTTCTTC. It yields the protein CASSPNGASYNEQFF.

V and J are TRBV2 and TRBJ1-6; a weak D match, TRBD1 (6 bases). Trimming cost V 5 bases and J 3 bases, with 11 bases left between them. Germline V lookup: CDR1 SNHLY, CDR2 FYNNEI. The CDR3 spans 15 residues. The CDR3 loop is CASSTQGSYNSPLHF. The CDR3, as DNA: TGTGCCAGCAGTACACAGGGCAGCTATAATTCACCCCTCCACTTT.

This chain joins TRBV6-5 and TRBJ2-7, with TRBD1 identical over 7 bases. Germline V gene lookup returns CDR1 MNHEY and CDR2 SVGAGI. The CDR3 contains 15 residues. V lost 5 bases and J lost 2; bases outside the gene matches: 9. CDR3 nucleotide sequence: TGTGCCAGCAGTCCCCGACAGGGAGCGGCCTACGAGCAGTACTTC. It specifies CASSPRQGAAYEQYF.

The V gene is TRBV5-8, the J gene TRBJ1-5; D gene ambiguous. Germline V lookup: CDR1 SGHTS, CDR2 YDEGEE. The V end was cut by 0 bases, the J end by 5 bases, with 0 bases between. The CDR3 consists of 11 residues. This chain's CDR3 is CASSLDQPQHF. CDR3 coding DNA: TGTGCCAGCAGCTTGGATCAGCCCCAGCATTTT.

The chain carries TRBV29-1 and TRBJ2-7; 9 bases are shared with TRBD1. The CDR3 covers 15 residues. Unmatched junction bases numbered 9, after V lost 4 bases and J lost 2 bases. Germline-derived CDR1 and CDR2 are SQVTM and ANQGSEA. The CDR3 DNA reads TGCAGCGTTGTCAGTGAGGGACAGGGTCCCTACGAGCAGTACTTC. This codes for CSVVSEGQGPYEQYF.

The chain links TRBV30 to TRBJ1-1; no clear D. CDR3 length: 18 amino acids. Trimming removed 0 bases at V and 0 bases at J, with 20 bases between. Germline CDR1 and CDR2: GTSNPN and SVGIG (reference sequence). In DNA form, the CDR3 reads TGTGCCTGGAGTGTACTACAGAATCAGTTCTTCATGAACACTGAAGCTTTCTTT. Its translation is CAWSVLQNQFFMNTEAFF.

The V and J genes are TRBV2 and TRBJ2-7; D call uncertain. Germline V gene sequence: CDR1 SNHLY, CDR2 FYNNEI. V lost 6 bases, J lost 7 bases, and 16 bases lay in between. The CDR3 is made up of 13 amino acids. CDR3 in DNA: TGTGCCAGCAGATTGACCCCGGTAGGGGAGCAGTACTTC. Encoded protein: CASRLTPVGEQYF.

The chain links TRBV7-3 to TRBJ2-1; TRBD1 matches at 7 bases. V shed 1 base, J shed 4 bases, and the junction held 4 bases outside the gene matches. CDR3 length: 15 amino acids. Germline V CDR1 and CDR2: SGHTA, FQGTGA. As DNA, the CDR3 is TGTGCCAGCAGCTTAAAGGGACAGACTTACAATGAGCAGTTCTTC. Protein: CASSLKGQTYNEQFF.

The chain carries TRBV7-3 and TRBJ2-5; TRBD1 agrees at 9 bases. The trim removed 2 bases at V and 5 bases at J, leaving 6 bases unmatched. The V gene's germline CDR1 is SGHTA and CDR2 FQGTGA. The CDR3 contains 15 residues. This CDR3 is CASSLRGTGMETQYF. The CDR3 nucleotides read TGTGCCAGCAGCTTACGTGGGACAGGGATGGAGACCCAGTACTTC.

The chain employs TRBV5-4 and TRBJ1-2, with 7 bases identical to TRBD1. V trimming: 0 bases; J trimming: 3 bases; junction bases outside the gene matches: 5. This CDR3 region has 15 residues. Germline CDR1 is SGHNT and CDR2 is YYREEE (reference sequence). The CDR3 DNA is TGTGCCAGCAGCTTGGAGGACAGGAGGTACTATGGCTACACCTTC. Its protein is CASSLEDRRYYGYTF. The full variable domain, completed using reference TRBV5-4 and TRBJ1-2, is ETGVTQSPTHLIKTRGQQVTLRCSSQSGHNTVSWYQQALGQGPQFIFQYYREEENGRGNFPPRFSGLQFPNYSSELNVNALELDDSALYLCASSLEDRRYYGYTFGSGTRLTVV.

The V and J genes are TRBV11-2 and TRBJ1-2, with D unclear. V was shortened by 5 bases and J by 2 bases, with 9 bases between the two germline ends. Germline loops: CDR1 SGHAT, CDR2 FQNNGV. This CDR3 is built from 13 residues. CDR3 bases: TGTGCCAGCAGCACGGACGGAAACTATGGCTACACCTTC. Its protein is CASSTDGNYGYTF.

This chain connects TRBV10-1 to TRBJ2-1; 8 bases agree with TRBD2. CDR3 size: 11 residues. V was pared by 7 bases and J by 16 bases, with 9 bases of the junction left unmatched. Germline assignment: CDR1 WNHNN and CDR2 SYGVQD (reference sequence). CDR3 residues: CASITQRESFF. In DNA, the CDR3 is TGCGCCAGCATTACCCAGCGGGAGAGCTTCTTC.

The chain links TRBV6-5 to TRBJ2-7, with 9 bases matching TRBD1. The CDR3 length is 15 residues. Per germline, CDR1 MNHEY and CDR2 SVGAGI. With V trimmed by 5 bases and J by 5 bases, 10 bases remained unmatched. The CDR3 region has the DNA TGTGCCAGCAGTGTGTTACCGGGACAGGGCAACGAGCAGTACTTC. Residues: CASSVLPGQGNEQYF.

This clone was counted only a few times. V is TRBV6-6 and J is TRBJ2-7, with 10 positions matching TRBD1. The CDR3 covers 15 residues. V lost 7 bases, J lost 1 base, and 7 bases stayed unmatched. Germline V gene data show CDR1 as MNHNY and CDR2 as SVGAGI (reference sequence). Written as DNA, the CDR3 is TGTGCCAGCACGCCCCGACAGGGGGCTTCCTACGAGCAGTACTTC. Protein product: CASTPRQGASYEQYF.

V gene TRBV5-4 combines with J gene TRBJ1-2; D may be TRBD1 (5 bases). CDR3 length: 13 amino acids. CDR1 is SGHNT and CDR2 is YYREEE in the germline V gene (reference sequence). V shed 1 base and J shed 10 bases, with 14 bases lying between them. The CDR3 here is CASSLRTSGLYTF. The CDR3 nucleotides are TGTGCCAGCAGCTTGAGGACATCCGGGCTCTACACCTTC. The full variable domain, with the rest looked up from reference TRBV5-4 and TRBJ1-2, is ETGVTQSPTHLIKTRGQQVTLRCSSQSGHNTVSWYQQALGQGPQFIFQYYREEENGRGNFPPRFSGLQFPNYSSELNVNALELDDSALYLCASSLRTSGLYTFGSGTRLTVV.

The J gene is TRBJ2-1, the V gene TRBV5-6; 12 bases are a match to TRBD2. Trimming removed 4 bases from V and 7 bases from J; junction bases left unmatched: 6. This CDR3 has 15 residues. CDR1 is SGHDT, CDR2 YYEEEE, per germline. The chain's CDR3 is CASSTGLAGGNEQFF. The CDR3, as DNA: TGTGCCAGCAGCACGGGACTAGCGGGTGGAAATGAGCAGTTCTTC. The full variable domain, in which reference TRBV5-6 and TRBJ2-1 provide the parts outside the CDR3, is DAGVTQSPTHLIKTRGQQVTLRCSPKSGHDTVSWYQQALGQGPQFIFQYYEEEERQRGNFPDRFSGHQFPNYSSELNVNALLLGDSALYLCASSTGLAGGNEQFFGPGTRLTVL.

The J gene is TRBJ2-1, the V gene TRBV7-3; no definite D call. Per the germline V gene, CDR1 is SGHTA and CDR2 is FQGTGA. The CDR3 sequence is 15 residues long. Trimming pared 5 bases from V and 0 bases from J, leaving 11 bases between. This chain's CDR3 is CASSQLKSSYNEQFF. In nucleotides, the CDR3 is TGTGCCAGCAGCCAATTAAAGAGCTCCTACAATGAGCAGTTCTTC. Filled out from reference TRBV7-3 and TRBJ2-1, the complete variable domain reads GAGVSQTPSNKVTEKGKYVELRCDPISGHTALYWYRQSLGQGPEFLIYFQGTGAADDSGLPNDRFFAVRPEGSVSTLKIQRTERGDSAVYLCASSQLKSSYNEQFFGPGTRLTVL.

CDR3 DNA: TGTGCCAGCAGACCACAGGGGGCATATACTGAAGCTTTCTTT. Amino acids: CASRPQGAYTEAFF. The chain has TRBV2 and TRBJ1-1; 9 bases are a match to TRBD1. Looked up from germline, CDR1 is SNHLY and CDR2 is FYNNEI. Trimming took 6 bases from V and 5 from J; bases not matched to a gene: 7. The CDR3 covers 14 residues.

V and J are TRBV6-1 and TRBJ1-3; tentatively, D is TRBD1 (6 bases). Germline V gene data show CDR1 as MNHNS and CDR2 as SASEGT. Trimming removed 2 bases at V and 4 bases at J, with 15 bases between. The CDR3 runs 16 residues. The CDR3 coding sequence is TGTGCCAGCAGTGAATTTACAGGGATCACCGGAAACACCATATATTTT. As protein: CASSEFTGITGNTIYF.

This chain connects TRBV7-9 to TRBJ1-5; 12 bases agree with TRBD1. The length of the CDR3 is 16 residues. V gave up 1 base and J gave up 4 bases; unmatched junction bases: 2. Germline V gene lookup returns CDR1 SEHNR and CDR2 FQNEAQ (reference sequence). The CDR3, as DNA: TGTGCCAGCAGCTTAGAGGGACAGGGGGCTAATCAGCCCCAGCATTTT. Its translation is CASSLEGQGANQPQHF.